The source of this T cell receptor (beta chain) is a study of CD8 T cells in Susac syndrome. CDR3 size: 15 residues. From germline, CDR1 is SGHDT and CDR2 YYEEEE. Trimming pared 4 bases from V and 3 bases from J, leaving 14 bases between. With random hexamers, reverse transcription was performed on roughly 0.45 to 1 ug of RNA. TCRdb reprocessed the immunoSEQ multiplex PCR reads via MiXCR and lists one record per CDR3 protein. The sample includes roughly 190,000 distinct CDR3 sequences, approximately 93% of them seen just once. Input material: CD4+ T cells from PBMCs. The sequence was obtained from a human donor in good health. The chain combines TRBV5-6 with TRBJ1-5; a possible D gene is TRBD1 (5 bases). The CDR3 is CASSPERGLNQPQHF. The CDR3 DNA reads TGTGCCAGCAGCCCCGAAAGGGGACTCAATCAGCCCCAGCATTTT.